This is a list of T cell receptor beta chains from one sample in a study of T cells in Graves' hyperthyroidism and ophthalmopathy. MiXCR, run by TCRdb on the multiplex PCR reads, gives a single entry per CDR3 protein. The data show 400,000 or so distinct CDR3 sequences, with 14% seen just once and 20% held by the top ten. Input material: blood. The receptors were gathered from a woman under 40 with Graves' ophthalmopathy. Both conserved end residues are part of each CDR3. Each record gives: clone size, D gene, J gene, V gene, CDR3 protein, CDR3 DNA. A D gene is named only where the DNA matches it firmly. The size field reads once, few or many counts, or a class when the clone is expanded.

many | . | TRBJ1-6 | TRBV3-1 | CASSHEGNSPLHF | TGTGCCAGCAGCCACGAGGGGAATTCACCCCTCCACTTT
few | TRBD1 | TRBJ1-4 | TRBV6-1 | CASSPGTGATNEKLLF | TGTGCCAGCAGTCCCGGGACAGGGGCAACTAATGAAAAACTGCTTTTT
many | . | TRBJ2-5 | TRBV29-1 | CSADSGQETQYF | TGCAGTGCGGACAGCGGCCAAGAGACCCAGTACTTC
many | . | TRBJ1-1 | TRBV28 | CASSSPTGKGDTEAFF | TGTGCCAGCAGTTCCCCTACAGGGAAGGGGGACACTGAAGCTTTCTTT
many | . | TRBJ2-5 | TRBV6-1 | CASSGTGLQETQYF | TGTGCCAGCAGTGGGACCGGCCTCCAAGAGACCCAGTACTTC
many | TRBD1 | TRBJ1-1 | TRBV3-1 | CASSPRQGAGTEAFF | TGTGCCAGCAGTCCCCGACAGGGGGCAGGGACTGAAGCTTTCTTT
few | . | TRBJ2-7 | TRBV6-1 | CASSEFRDEQYF | TGTGCCAGCAGTGAGTTCAGGGACGAGCAGTACTTC
many | . | TRBJ2-7 | TRBV6-6 | CASSYSFTDPYEQYF | TGTGCCAGCAGTTACTCGTTCACAGACCCCTACGAGCAGTACTTC
many | TRBD2 | TRBJ2-5 | TRBV9 | CASSGFSSGGAGETQYF | TGTGCCAGCAGCGGATTCTCTAGCGGGGGTGCCGGAGAGACCCAGTACTTC
many | . | TRBJ2-3 | TRBV18 | CASSPPGYSTDTQYF | TGTGCCAGCTCACCACCGGGCTACAGCACAGATACGCAGTATTTT
many | TRBD2 | TRBJ2-5 | TRBV20-1 | CSATPRTSGQETQYF | TGCAGTGCTACCCCCAGGACTAGCGGACAAGAGACCCAGTACTTC
few | . | TRBJ2-2 | TRBV5-1 | CASKSQGVNTGELFF | TGCGCCAGCAAGTCCCAGGGAGTGAACACCGGGGAGCTGTTTTTT
many | . | TRBJ1-3 | TRBV3-1 | CASKRSDGGNTIYF | TGTGCCAGCAAGAGATCTGACGGAGGGAACACCATATATTTT
many | . | TRBJ1-4 | TRBV28 | CASSFDVTETNEKLFF | TGTGCCAGCAGTTTCGATGTGACAGAAACTAATGAAAAACTGTTTTTT
many | . | TRBJ2-1 | TRBV7-2 | CASSLVWTAYNEQFF | TGTGCCAGCAGCTTAGTATGGACAGCTTACAATGAGCAGTTCTTC